The following is a TCR beta chain sequence with its context. Its antigen remains unknown. This sample was included in a study of shared clonotypes between healthy human individuals. The study, taken as a whole, reports: An effect of sequencing depth on clonotype sharing among donors was expected.

Assay: immunoSEQ multiplex PCR; the TCRdb copy retains only in-frame clones and omits some. The table lists roughly 2.1 million clones, under 95% of them singletons. CD45RO-negative, CCR7-selected cells formed the naive CD8 fraction, which excluded terminally differentiated effector memory CD45RA+ cells. Germline assignment: CDR1 SGDLS and CDR2 YYNGEE. V shed 1 base and J shed 6 bases, with 8 bases lying between them. The CDR3 sequence is 13 residues long. This sequence originates from a man between 18 and 35 years old in good health. Some clones in this sample may be carry-over from other donors' samples. Input material: naive CD8+ T cells from PBMCs. The chain employs TRBV9 and TRBJ1-5; no reliable D call. DNA of the CDR3: TGTGCCAGCAGCGTATCGTTAGGTCAGCCCCAGCATTTT. Its translation: CASSVSLGQPQHF.